The 22 T cell receptor beta chains in this list originate from one sample, sequenced in a study of CD8+CD57+ T cells in acquired aplastic anemia (dated by TCRdb to the late 2010s). TCRdb records Illumina HiSeq 2000 as the sequencer. Genomic DNA was used as template for profiling of TCR beta VDJ combinations and CDR3 sequences. TCRdb's own reprocessing of the public reads used fastp at Q25 and MiXCR and kept productive beta chains. Rows matching on CDR3 protein sequence are summarized as one entry with the most common DNA and genes. This sample comprises about 200,000 distinct CDR3 sequences, more than 55% of them detected only once. The ten largest account for under 60% of the sample. Expansion of CD8+CD57+ cells had been shown by flow cytometry in the patients chosen for sequencing. The sequenced sample consisted of sorted CD4+, CD8+, or CD8+CD57+ T cells (not recorded which) from PBMCs. These receptor sequences come from a human donor with aplastic anemia.

This chain joins TRBV6-4 and TRBJ1-6, with a possible D match to TRBD1 (6 bases). CDR3 length: 14 amino acids. V shed 2 bases and J shed 9 bases, with 11 bases lying between them. Per germline, CDR1 MRHNA and CDR2 SNTAGT. The CDR3: CASSDRDTSSPLHF. The CDR3, as DNA: TGTGCCAGCAGTGACCGGGACACAAGTTCACCCCTCCACTTT.

At least ten counts were recorded for this clonotype. This chain uses TRBV4-1 with TRBJ2-3; TRBD2 aligns across 10 bases. The CDR3 sequence is 16 residues long. The germline gives CDR1 MGHRA, CDR2 YSYEKL. The V and J ends lost 7 bases and 4 bases, in that order; junction bases with no gene match: 11. The CDR3 spells CASMTSGGVSADTQYF. In nucleotides, the CDR3 is TGCGCCAGCATGACGAGCGGGGGGGTGTCTGCAGATACGCAGTATTTT.

There are many counts of this clonotype. The CDR3 loop is CASALLTGLNSGNTIYF. The CDR3 DNA reads TGTGCTAGTGCCCTTTTAACGGGCTTAAACTCTGGAAACACCATATATTTT. The J gene is TRBJ1-3, the V gene TRBV12-5; D gene ambiguous. The CDR3 is 17 amino acids. CDR1 and CDR2 from the germline V gene are LGHNT and FRNRAP. Deletions cut 7 bases from V and 0 bases from J, with 19 bases between.

V gene TRBV7-9 combines with J gene TRBJ2-7, with D perhaps TRBD2 (5 bases). Germline V lookup: CDR1 SEHNR, CDR2 FQNEAQ (reference sequence). The V and J ends lost 5 bases and 5 bases respectively, with 16 bases between them. The CDR3 sequence is 14 residues long. The CDR3 bases are TGTGCCAGCAGCGGTGTGAGGGTGGGCAACGAGCAGTACTTC. This encodes CASSGVRVGNEQYF.

V usage is TRBV24-1 and J usage is TRBJ2-5, with D possibly TRBD2 on 5 matching bases. Trimming cost V 7 bases and J 4 bases, with 15 bases left between them. The CDR3 extends over 14 amino acids. Per germline, CDR1 KGHDR and CDR2 SFDVKD. In DNA, the CDR3 is TGTGCCACCAGCCTGTCCAGCGGCGGAGAGACCCAGTACTTC. Protein product: CATSLSSGGETQYF.

Only one count was recorded for this clonotype. This chain joins TRBV4-2 and TRBJ2-1, with a tentative D call TRBD2 (6 bases). Germline V gene sequence: CDR1 LGHNA, CDR2 YNFKEQ. The V and J ends lost 8 bases and 4 bases respectively, with 15 bases between them. The CDR3 sequence is 14 residues long. The CDR3 region is CASSNGGLYNEQFF. The CDR3, as DNA: TGTGCCAGCTCCAACGGGGGTTTGTACAATGAGCAGTTCTTC.

The chain joins TRBV9 to TRBJ2-2; 9 bases are shared with TRBD1. Per the germline V gene, CDR1 is SGDLS and CDR2 is YYNGEE. The CDR3 is made up of 16 amino acids. Trimming cost V 0 bases and J 7 bases; bases outside gene matches: 7. Here the CDR3 reads CASSVGGTGRIGELFF. In nucleotides, the CDR3 is TGTGCCAGCAGCGTAGGAGGGACAGGGAGGATCGGGGAGCTGTTTTTT. The full variable domain, its missing parts supplied by reference TRBV9 and TRBJ2-2, is DSGVTQTPKHLITATGQRVTLRCSPRSGDLSVYWYQQSLDQGLQFLIQYYNGEERAKGNILERFSAQQFPDLHSELNLSSLELGDSALYFCASSVGGTGRIGELFFGEGSRLTVL.

This chain links TRBV2 with TRBJ2-7, with 10 bases lining up with TRBD1. The ends lost 6 bases at V and 4 bases at J; junction bases unmatched: 6. Germline CDR1 reads SNHLY; CDR2 reads FYNNEI. CDR3 length: 14 amino acids. DNA for the CDR3: TGTGCCAGCAGGGGCGGGACAGGGGTGTACGAGCAGTACTTC. Protein sequence: CASRGGTGVYEQYF.

The gene calls are TRBV7-2 and TRBJ2-3; 9 bases align to TRBD2. The CDR3 totals 15 residues. Trimming at V came to 2 bases and at J to 6 bases, leaving 6 bases not matched to a gene. The germline V gene has CDR1 SGHTA and CDR2 FQGNSA. CDR3 sequence: CASSLNAGGADTQYF. CDR3 DNA sequence: TGTGCCAGCAGCTTAAACGCGGGAGGGGCGGATACGCAGTATTTT.

The chain joins TRBV20-1 to TRBJ2-2; 8 bases fit TRBD2. The CDR3 covers 15 residues. Germline V gives CDR1 DFQATT, CDR2 SNEGSKA (reference sequence). With 2 bases clipped from V and 3 bases from J, the junction kept 5 bases outside the gene matches. Here the CDR3 reads CSARNAREDTGELFF. The CDR3 bases are TGCAGTGCTAGAAACGCGCGGGAGGACACCGGGGAGCTGTTTTTT.

This chain connects TRBV24-1 to TRBJ2-2; a possible D gene is TRBD2 (6 bases). Trimming took off 3 bases at V and 4 bases at J, with 11 bases between the two ends. The germline gives CDR1 KGHDR, CDR2 SFDVKD. CDR3 length: 15 amino acids. CDR3 sequence: CATSDAGIPTGELFF. The CDR3 DNA follows: TGTGCCACCAGTGATGCGGGGATCCCCACCGGGGAGCTGTTTTTT.

This clonotype has a count of ten or more. The CDR3 loop reads CASSLGGNVAQHF. The CDR3 nucleotides read TGTGCCAGCAGCTTGGGAGGAAATGTTGCCCAGCATTTT. The J gene is TRBJ1-5, the V gene TRBV5-8; D is undetermined. Germline V gene sequence: CDR1 SGHTS, CDR2 YDEGEE. Trimming removed 0 bases at V and 11 bases at J, with 12 bases between. The CDR3 totals 13 residues.

The table lists this clonotype with a count of one. V gene TRBV10-1 combines with J gene TRBJ2-3; TRBD1 agrees at 7 bases. The CDR3 is 13 amino acids. CDR1 is WNHNN, CDR2 SYGVQD, per germline (reference sequence). V shed 6 bases and J 9 bases; nucleotides not matched to a gene: 9. The CDR3 here is CASSPETGSTQYF. The DNA of the CDR3 is TGCGCCAGCAGCCCAGAGACAGGGTCGACGCAGTATTTT.

This clonotype was counted between two and nine times. J is TRBJ2-7 and V is TRBV28, with TRBD1 matching 9 bases. Trimming took 3 bases from V and 2 from J; bases not matched to a gene: 2. The CDR3 has 14 amino acids. Germline values: CDR1 MDHEN, CDR2 SYDVKM. CDR3 nucleotides: TGTGCCAGCAGTTTCGACAGGGGGGCCTACGAGCAGTACTTC. The encoded protein is CASSFDRGAYEQYF.

This clonotype turned up a few times. This chain uses TRBV5-1 with TRBJ2-2; D gene ambiguous. This CDR3 region has 15 residues. Trimming cost V 4 bases and J 1 base, with 11 bases left between them. The V gene's germline CDR1 is SGHRS and CDR2 YFSETQ. CDR3 in DNA: TGCGCCAGCAGCCCGGTGGTAGGGAACACCGGGGAGCTGTTTTTT. It codes for CASSPVVGNTGELFF.

This clonotype was seen a few times. The CDR3 bases are TGTGCCAGCAGTGGCGGGACAGGGAACTCCTACGAGCAGTACTTC. Protein product: CASSGGTGNSYEQYF. The V and J genes are TRBV5-6 and TRBJ2-7; 9 bases fit TRBD1. V gave up 5 bases and J gave up 0 bases; unmatched junction bases: 6. This CDR3 comprises 15 residues. Germline V gene data show CDR1 as SGHDT and CDR2 as YYEEEE. Using reference TRBV5-6 and TRBJ2-7 for the parts outside the CDR3, the full variable domain is DAGVTQSPTHLIKTRGQQVTLRCSPKSGHDTVSWYQQALGQGPQFIFQYYEEEERQRGNFPDRFSGHQFPNYSSELNVNALLLGDSALYLCASSGGTGNSYEQYFGPGTRLTVT.

The rearrangement links TRBV11-1 to TRBJ1-6; 8 positions agree with TRBD1. This CDR3 has 14 amino acids. Germline CDR1 is SGHAT and CDR2 is FQDESV (reference sequence). The J segment lost 9 bases and the V segment lost 1 base, leaving 2 bases of the junction unmatched. The CDR3 spells CASSLGDRGSPLHF. In DNA form, the CDR3 reads TGTGCCAGCAGCTTAGGAGACAGGGGTTCACCCCTCCACTTT.

The chain uses TRBV19 and TRBJ1-6, with 9 bases matching TRBD1. V lost 9 bases and J lost 2; bases outside the gene matches: 5. Germline V CDR1 and CDR2: LNHDA, SQIVND (reference sequence). This CDR3 has 15 residues. The CDR3 here is CASGTGGAYNSPLHF. In DNA, the CDR3 is TGTGCCAGCGGCACAGGGGGCGCCTATAATTCACCCCTCCACTTT. The full variable domain, with the rest looked up from reference TRBV19 and TRBJ1-6, is DGGITQSPKYLFRKEGQNVTLSCEQNLNHDAMYWYRQDPGQGLRLIYYSQIVNDFQKGDIAEGYSVSREKKESFPLTVTSAQKNPTAFYLCASGTGGAYNSPLHFGNGTRLTVT.

This rearrangement joins TRBV25-1 to TRBJ1-1; D is ambiguous. CDR3 length: 14 residues. The ends were cut back, 3 bases at V and 4 bases at J, with 12 bases in the middle. Germline V lookup: CDR1 MGHDK, CDR2 SYGVNS. CDR3 coding DNA: TGTGCCAGCAGTGACCTTAACGCGGGCACTGAAGCTTTCTTT. Its protein product is CASSDLNAGTEAFF.

Points on this clonotype: Since no conserved phenylalanine or tryptophan closes the CDR3, a read error is the likely cause. The rearrangement joins TRBV10-3 to TRBJ2-3; D is perhaps TRBD1 (5 bases). From germline, CDR1 is ENHRY and CDR2 SYGVKD. The CDR3 runs to 14 residues. V was pared by 7 bases and J by 3 bases, with 14 bases between. The CDR3, as DNA: TGTGCCATCAAAGGGGCATTTAGGACAGATACGCAGTATCTT. Protein product: CAIKGAFRTDTQYL.

The gene calls are TRBV12-3 or TRBV12-4 and TRBJ2-7; D unclear. The CDR3 spans 14 residues. Trimming took 5 bases from V and 0 from J, leaving 11 bases between them. For the CDR3, the DNA is TGTGCCAGCAGTCTGAACCCCAGCTCCTACGAGCAGTACTTC. As protein: CASSLNPSSYEQYF.

J is TRBJ1-1 and V is TRBV2; D possibly corresponds to TRBD1 (5 bases). CDR1 SNHLY and CDR2 FYNNEI come from the germline V gene. Trimming shortened V by 6 bases and J by 2 bases, and 13 bases separated the two germline ends. CDR3 length: 14 amino acids. CDR3 DNA sequence: TGTGCCAGCAGACTACGACAGCCCAACACTGAAGCTTTCTTT. This encodes CASRLRQPNTEAFF.